There are many counts of the clone carrying this T cell receptor (beta chain). Its antigen is unidentified. The data derive from a study of T cell repertoires in cytomegalovirus infection. Study-wide background: Peptides in the study included HLA-C-restricted and HLA-B-restricted CMV epitopes. It can be stated that public TCR beta signatures indicated CMV infection as well as a matching HLA type. Notes on the study in general: HLA-C-restricted CMV clonotypes gave the most frequent clonotype in two of eight donors.

TCRdb re-called the reads with MiXCR, one entry per CDR3 protein. The table lists under 300,000 distinct CDR3 sequences, 22% of them singletons, with roughly a fifth in the top ten. This CDR3 has 14 amino acids. The V gene's germline CDR1 is MGHRA and CDR2 YSYEKL. The V and J ends lost 3 bases and 3 bases respectively, with 8 bases between them. The clonotype was recovered from a human donor in good health (CMV status not recorded). Some clones in this sample may be carry-over from other donors' samples. The rearrangement links TRBV4-1 to TRBJ1-4; D gene uncertain. The sample was cultured PBMCs, taken from culture after CMV antigen stimulation. The CDR3: CASSQTPANEKLFF. In DNA, the CDR3 is TGCGCCAGCAGCCAGACTCCCGCTAATGAAAAACTGTTTTTT.